The present T cell receptor beta chain was sequenced within a study of patients and donors after allogeneic stem cell transplantation. Each CDR3 protein gets one entry after TCRdb re-called the RT-PCR reads with MiXCR. The sample has about a million distinct CDR3 sequences, approximately 18% seen once; the top ten hold around 5.5%. J lost 3 bases, V lost 5 bases, and 7 bases had no gene match. Germline V gene data show CDR1 as DFQATT and CDR2 as SNEGSKA (reference sequence). This CDR3 region has 14 residues. Material for sequencing was blood, either unsorted or a sorted T cell fraction (not recorded which). The origin of this receptor is a human donor who was either an allogeneic HSCT recipient or a stem cell or donor lymphocyte infusion donor (not recorded which). It is not recorded whose cells these are; they may come from a transplant donor. The rearrangement uses TRBV20-1 and TRBJ2-7; 10 positions match TRBD1. CDR3 sequence reads: CSASKRDRGYEQYF. In DNA form, the CDR3 reads TGCAGTGCTTCTAAACGGGACAGGGGCTACGAGCAGTACTTC.